The 15 T cell receptor beta chains presented below share a single source sample, sequenced in a study of T cell responses to AZD1222 COVID-19 vaccine (dated by TCRdb to the early 2020s). The time point label for this specimen denotes: baseline before first vaccination. The sample's treatment or condition label is to be understood as: meningococcal conjugate vaccine given as trial control. Library method: the immunoSEQ multiplex PCR assay. TCRdb retrieved this table from immuneACCESS and kept in-frame rearrangements only. Not all clones are present; in checked studies, unresolved V genes account for under half, and no reason is known for the remainder. The sample yields 150,000 or so clones; 75% to 90% were counted once. 4.1% of the sample comes from the top ten. Here the sequenced sample was peripheral blood, taken on day 0 of MenACWY control vaccination. All receptors derive from an adult in good health.

This rearrangement joins TRBV11-2 to TRBJ1-6; tentatively, D is TRBD1 (5 bases). This CDR3 spans 14 amino acids. Germline V lookup: CDR1 SGHAT, CDR2 FQNNGV. Deletions cut 4 bases from V and 7 bases from J, with 11 bases between. DNA for the CDR3: TGTGCCAGCAGCTCGGATCCAGGGAATTCACCCCTCCACTTT. Encoded protein: CASSSDPGNSPLHF.

As for this clone: The identical CDR3 is also encoded by other nucleotide sequences in the sample. The J gene is TRBJ2-3, the V gene TRBV5-4, with 8 positions matching TRBD1. Per germline, CDR1 SGHNT and CDR2 YYREEE (reference sequence). V trimming: 4 bases; J trimming: 3 bases; junction bases outside the gene matches: 4. CDR3 length: 14 amino acids. The CDR3 coding sequence is TGTGCCAGCAGCCTACGGGACAGGACAGATACGCAGTATTTT. Protein: CASSLRDRTDTQYF.

This chain connects TRBV14 to TRBJ1-2; 7 bases are a match to TRBD1. The CDR3 length is 14 residues. Germline V gives CDR1 SGHDN, CDR2 FVKESK. The trim removed 1 base at V and 7 bases at J, leaving 6 bases unmatched. CDR3 region: CASSQVAHRGGYTF. Written as DNA, the CDR3 is TGTGCCAGCAGCCAAGTAGCCCACAGGGGTGGCTACACCTTC.

The chain joins TRBV27 to TRBJ1-6; D gene ambiguous. CDR1 and CDR2 from the germline V gene are MNHEY and SMNVEV (reference sequence). There are 14 residues in the CDR3. Trimming left V 7 bases short and J 10 bases short, with 17 bases between. CDR3 bases: TGTGCCAGCACCCGGGCCACCGAGAGGTCACCCCTCCACTTT. It translates to CASTRATERSPLHF.

V usage is TRBV3-1 (or the pseudogene TRBV3-2) and J usage is TRBJ1-2, with 8 bases matching TRBD1. The CDR3 is 16 amino acids. Trimming removed 1 base from V and 8 bases from J; junction bases left unmatched: 12. The germline V gene encodes CDR1 LGHDT and CDR2 YNNKEL (reference sequence). In DNA form, the CDR3 reads TGTGCCAGCAGCCAAGTTGGGCCAGGGGGCGCTTGGGGCTACACCTTC. This encodes CASSQVGPGGAWGYTF.

The chain employs TRBV7-6 and TRBJ1-6; TRBD1 agrees at 7 bases. Losses at the gene ends were 5 bases for V and 4 bases for J; bases not matched to a gene: 2. The germline V gene encodes CDR1 SGHVS and CDR2 FNYEAQ. This CDR3 comprises 14 residues. The CDR3 bases are TGTGCCAGCAGCCGGGACAGATATAATTCACCCCTCCACTTT. Its translation is CASSRDRYNSPLHF. Combining the CDR3 with reference TRBV7-6 and TRBJ1-6 gives the whole variable domain GAGVSQSPRYKVTKRGQDVALRCDPISGHVSLYWYRQALGQGPEFLTYFNYEAQQDKSGLPNDRFSAERPEGSISTLTIQRTEQRDSAMYRCASSRDRYNSPLHFGNGTRLTVT.

This chain connects TRBV6-5 to TRBJ1-1, with 7 bases fitting TRBD1. Germline V lookup: CDR1 MNHEY, CDR2 SVGAGI. J was trimmed by 4 bases and V by 7 bases; bases with no gene match: 6. This CDR3 is 13 amino acids long. CDR3 loop: CASKFDRATEAFF. DNA for the CDR3: TGTGCCAGCAAATTCGACAGGGCCACTGAAGCTTTCTTT.

A few counts support this clone. The V call is TRBV5-1, the J call TRBJ2-5; D may be TRBD2 (5 bases). Germline V lookup: CDR1 SGHRS, CDR2 YFSETQ. This CDR3 spans 13 amino acids. Trimming took 1 base from V and 3 from J, leaving 7 bases between them. The CDR3 here is CASSLTGKETQYF. CDR3 sequence (DNA): TGCGCCAGCAGCTTGACGGGGAAAGAGACCCAGTACTTC. Using reference TRBV5-1 and TRBJ2-5 for the parts outside the CDR3, the full variable domain is KAGVTQTPRYLIKTRGQQVTLSCSPISGHRSVSWYQQTPGQGLQFLFEYFSETQRNKGNFPGRFSGRQFSNSRSEMNVSTLELGDSALYLCASSLTGKETQYFGPGTRLLVL.

The chain recombines TRBV10-2 with TRBJ1-6; tentative D call: TRBD1 (5 bases). V dropped 2 bases and J dropped 0 bases, with 11 bases sitting between them. The germline CDR1 and CDR2 sequences are WSHSY and SAAADI. The CDR3 sequence is 17 residues long. The CDR3 spells CASSERQRSSYNSPLHF. The CDR3, as DNA: TGCGCCAGCAGTGAGCGACAGAGGAGCTCCTATAATTCACCCCTCCACTTT.

The rearrangement links TRBV3-1 (or the pseudogene TRBV3-2) to TRBJ1-2; the D gene is possibly TRBD1 (5 bases). The germline V and J ends were trimmed by 1 base and 5 bases, with 14 bases remaining between them. The CDR3 consists of 15 residues. The germline gives CDR1 LGHDT, CDR2 YNNKEL (reference sequence). CDR3 region: CASSQVGRAPYGYTF. CDR3 nucleotides: TGTGCCAGCAGCCAAGTAGGCAGGGCGCCGTATGGCTACACCTTC.

The CDR3 here is CASSWTGTSEQYV. The DNA of the CDR3 is TGTGCCAGTAGCTGGACAGGGACATCCGAGCAGTACGTC. The chain employs TRBV19 and TRBJ2-7; 8 positions agree with TRBD1. The length of the CDR3 is 13 residues. J was trimmed by 6 bases and V by 6 bases; bases with no gene match: 7. Per germline, CDR1 LNHDA and CDR2 SQIVND (reference sequence).

The chain carries TRBV19 and TRBJ1-3; D remains ambiguous. Trimming cost V 6 bases and J 0 bases, with 21 bases left between them. The CDR3 is made up of 18 amino acids. Germline V gene data show CDR1 as LNHDA and CDR2 as SQIVND (reference sequence). As DNA, the CDR3 is TGTGCCAGTAGCCGGACGGCCTATTACCCGGACTCTGGAAACACCATATATTTT. As protein: CASSRTAYYPDSGNTIYF.

The genes are TRBV6-1 and TRBJ2-3; 8 nucleotides match TRBD2. Losses at the gene ends were 0 bases for V and 5 bases for J; bases not matched to a gene: 16. CDR1 and CDR2 from the germline V gene are MNHNS and SASEGT. The CDR3 runs to 19 residues. As DNA, the CDR3 is TGTGCCAGCAGTGAAGCCCCCCCGGGAGGGCATGGGCGGGGAGATACGCAGTATTTT. Its translation: CASSEAPPGGHGRGDTQYF.

This clone was detected only once. The V call is TRBV13, the J call TRBJ2-2; the D gene is possibly TRBD2 (6 bases). The CDR3 is 12 residues long. Per germline, CDR1 PRHDT and CDR2 FYEKMQ (reference sequence). Between the trimmed V and J ends, which lost 8 bases and 6 bases, there was a span of 10 bases. Here the CDR3 DNA reads TGTGCCAGCTGGGTAGCGGCCGGGGAGCTGTTTTTT. It translates to CASWVAAGELFF.

This chain uses TRBV12-5 with TRBJ2-1; 11 nucleotides align to TRBD1. The CDR3 has 16 amino acids. The germline CDR1 and CDR2 sequences are LGHNT and FRNRAP. V shed 2 bases, J shed 4 bases, and the junction held 4 bases outside the gene matches. The CDR3 nucleotides read TGTGCTAGTGGTTTGTATGGGACAGGGGGATACAATGAGCAGTTCTTC. This encodes CASGLYGTGGYNEQFF.